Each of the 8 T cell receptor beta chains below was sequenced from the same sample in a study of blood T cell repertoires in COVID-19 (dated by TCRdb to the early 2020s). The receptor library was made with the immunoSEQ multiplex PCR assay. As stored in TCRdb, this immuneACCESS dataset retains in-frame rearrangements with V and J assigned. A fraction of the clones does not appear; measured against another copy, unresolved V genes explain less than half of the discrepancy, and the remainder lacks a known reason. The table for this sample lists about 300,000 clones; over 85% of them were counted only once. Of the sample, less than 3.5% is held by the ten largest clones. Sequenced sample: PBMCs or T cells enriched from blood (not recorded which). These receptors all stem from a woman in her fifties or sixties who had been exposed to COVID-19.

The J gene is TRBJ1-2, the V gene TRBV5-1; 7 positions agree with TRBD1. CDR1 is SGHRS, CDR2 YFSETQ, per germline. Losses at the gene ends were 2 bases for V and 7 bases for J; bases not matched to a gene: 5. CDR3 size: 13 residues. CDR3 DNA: TGCGCCAGCAGCTTAGGACAGGCGGGTGGCTACACCTTC. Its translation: CASSLGQAGGYTF.

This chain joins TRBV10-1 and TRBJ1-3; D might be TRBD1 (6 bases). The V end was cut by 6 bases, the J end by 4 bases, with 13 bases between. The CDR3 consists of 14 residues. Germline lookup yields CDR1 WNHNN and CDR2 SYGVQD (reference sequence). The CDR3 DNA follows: TGCGCCAGCAGCCGCAGGGGAAAGGGAAACACCATATATTTT. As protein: CASSRRGKGNTIYF.

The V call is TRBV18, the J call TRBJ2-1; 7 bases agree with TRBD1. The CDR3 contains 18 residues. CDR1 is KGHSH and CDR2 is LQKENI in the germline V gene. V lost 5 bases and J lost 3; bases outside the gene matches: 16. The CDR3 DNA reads TGTGCCAGCTCATCCCTTCTGATGACAGGGCAATACTACAATGAGCAGTTCTTC. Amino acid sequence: CASSSLLMTGQYYNEQFF.

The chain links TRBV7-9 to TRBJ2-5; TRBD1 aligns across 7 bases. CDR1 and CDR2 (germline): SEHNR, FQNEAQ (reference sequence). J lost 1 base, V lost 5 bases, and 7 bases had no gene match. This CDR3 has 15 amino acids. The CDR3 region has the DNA TGTGCCAGCAGCACGGACAGGAAATCCCAAGAGACCCAGTACTTC. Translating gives CASSTDRKSQETQYF.

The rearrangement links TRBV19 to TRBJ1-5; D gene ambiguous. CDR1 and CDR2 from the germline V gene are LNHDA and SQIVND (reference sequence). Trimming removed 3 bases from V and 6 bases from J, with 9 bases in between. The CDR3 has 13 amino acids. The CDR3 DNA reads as TGTGCCAGTAGTATCCCCGAGGTTCAGCCCCAGCATTTT. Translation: CASSIPEVQPQHF. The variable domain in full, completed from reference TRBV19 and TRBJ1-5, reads DGGITQSPKYLFRKEGQNVTLSCEQNLNHDAMYWYRQDPGQGLRLIYYSQIVNDFQKGDIAEGYSVSREKKESFPLTVTSAQKNPTAFYLCASSIPEVQPQHFGDGTRLSIL.

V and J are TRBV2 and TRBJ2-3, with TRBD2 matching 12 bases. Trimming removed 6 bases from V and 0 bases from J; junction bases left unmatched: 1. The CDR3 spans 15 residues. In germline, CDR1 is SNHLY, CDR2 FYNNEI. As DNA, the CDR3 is TGTGCCAGCAGCACTAGCGGGGGGAGCACAGATACGCAGTATTTT. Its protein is CASSTSGGSTDTQYF.

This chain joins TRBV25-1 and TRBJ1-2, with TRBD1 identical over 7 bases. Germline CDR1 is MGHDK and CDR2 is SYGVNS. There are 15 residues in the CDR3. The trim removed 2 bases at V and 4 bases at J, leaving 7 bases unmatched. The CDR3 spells CASSEVGQVTYGYTF. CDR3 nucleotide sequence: TGTGCCAGCAGTGAAGTTGGACAGGTTACCTATGGCTACACCTTC.

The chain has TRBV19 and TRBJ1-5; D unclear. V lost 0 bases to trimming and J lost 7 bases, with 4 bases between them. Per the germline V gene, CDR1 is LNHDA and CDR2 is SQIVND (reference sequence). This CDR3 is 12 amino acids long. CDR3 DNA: TGTGCCAGTAGTATAGAGAGCCAGCCCCAGCATTTT. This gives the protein CASSIESQPQHF.